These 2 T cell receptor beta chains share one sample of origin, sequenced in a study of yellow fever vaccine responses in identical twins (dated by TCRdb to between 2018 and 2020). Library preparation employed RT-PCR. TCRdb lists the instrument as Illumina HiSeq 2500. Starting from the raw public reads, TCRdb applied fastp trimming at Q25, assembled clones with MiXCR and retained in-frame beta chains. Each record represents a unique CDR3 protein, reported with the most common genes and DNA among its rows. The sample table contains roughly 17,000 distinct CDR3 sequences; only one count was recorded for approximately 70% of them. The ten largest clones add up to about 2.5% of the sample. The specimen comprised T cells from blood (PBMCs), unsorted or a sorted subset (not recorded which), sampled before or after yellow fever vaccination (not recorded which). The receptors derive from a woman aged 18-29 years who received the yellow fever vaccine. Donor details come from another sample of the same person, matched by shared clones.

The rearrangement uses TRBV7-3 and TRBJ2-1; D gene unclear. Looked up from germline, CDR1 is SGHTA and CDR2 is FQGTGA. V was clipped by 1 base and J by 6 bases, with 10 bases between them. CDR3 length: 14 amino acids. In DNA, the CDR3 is TGTGCCAGCAGCTTAAGCCAGCCGGGCAATGAGCAGTTCTTC. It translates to CASSLSQPGNEQFF.

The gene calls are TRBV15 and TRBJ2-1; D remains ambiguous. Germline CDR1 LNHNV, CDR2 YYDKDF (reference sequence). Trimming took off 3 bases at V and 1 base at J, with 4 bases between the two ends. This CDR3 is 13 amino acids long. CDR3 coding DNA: TGTGCCACCAGCAGCGCTTCCTACAATGAGCAGTTCTTC. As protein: CATSSASYNEQFF.